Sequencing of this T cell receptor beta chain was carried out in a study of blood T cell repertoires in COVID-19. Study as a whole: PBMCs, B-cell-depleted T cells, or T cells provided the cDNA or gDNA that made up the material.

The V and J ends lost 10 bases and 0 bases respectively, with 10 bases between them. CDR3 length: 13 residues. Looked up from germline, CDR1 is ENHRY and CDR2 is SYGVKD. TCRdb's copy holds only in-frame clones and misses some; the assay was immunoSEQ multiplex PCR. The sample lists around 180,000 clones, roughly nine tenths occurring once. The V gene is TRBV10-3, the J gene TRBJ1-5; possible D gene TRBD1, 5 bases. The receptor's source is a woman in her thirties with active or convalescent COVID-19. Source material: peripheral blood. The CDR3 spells CATMTDSNQPQHF. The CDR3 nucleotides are TGTGCCACCATGACAGATAGCAATCAGCCCCAGCATTTT.